Following are 24 T cell receptor beta chains from one sample sequenced in a study of cytomegalovirus exposure and HLA in healthy donors. Profiling relied on immunoSEQ multiplex PCR, and the TCRdb table lists in-frame clones only, not all of them. Among more than 250,000 clones listed, more than 80% were seen once. The sequenced material came from PBMCs. These receptors were obtained from a woman aged 18-29 years in good health and CMV-seronegative.

The J gene is TRBJ2-3, the V gene TRBV19, with TRBD1 matching 10 bases. V lost 6 bases, J lost 5 bases, and 8 bases stayed unmatched. The CDR3 is 15 amino acids. CDR1 is LNHDA and CDR2 is SQIVND in the germline V gene (reference sequence). The CDR3 DNA follows: TGTGCCAGTAGGAACAGACAGGGGGCGGGAGATACGCAGTATTTT. Protein product: CASRNRQGAGDTQYF.

This clone was observed a handful of times. The chain carries TRBV5-6 and TRBJ2-7; 7 positions agree with TRBD1. Germline V gene data show CDR1 as SGHDT and CDR2 as YYEEEE. The J segment lost 4 bases and the V segment lost 0 bases, leaving 4 bases of the junction unmatched. There are 14 residues in the CDR3. Here the CDR3 reads CASSLDRGWYEQYF. CDR3 in DNA: TGTGCCAGCAGCTTGGACAGGGGATGGTACGAGCAGTACTTC.

V is TRBV19 and J is TRBJ2-3; TRBD2 aligns across 13 bases. This CDR3 contains 16 residues. V shed 5 bases and J 2 bases; nucleotides not matched to a gene: 4. Looked up from germline, CDR1 is LNHDA and CDR2 is SQIVND (reference sequence). CDR3 loop: CASSVGLAGPTDTQYF. The CDR3 DNA follows: TGTGCCAGTAGTGTGGGACTAGCGGGACCCACAGATACGCAGTATTTT.

The genes are TRBV6-5 and TRBJ1-2; 8 positions match TRBD1. CDR1 and CDR2 (germline): MNHEY, SVGAGI. V lost 0 bases to trimming and J lost 8 bases; unmatched junction nucleotides: 8. The CDR3 sequence is 15 residues long. The CDR3 region is CASSYSDRGGGGYTF. The CDR3, as DNA: TGTGCCAGCAGTTACTCCGACAGGGGAGGAGGAGGCTACACCTTC.

The chain employs TRBV7-3 and TRBJ2-1; D may be TRBD2 (6 bases). This CDR3 spans 15 amino acids. Germline loops: CDR1 SGHTA, CDR2 FQGTGA. Trimming removed 4 bases at V and 2 bases at J, with 12 bases between. Here the CDR3 reads CASSSIGGPYNEQFF. The DNA of the CDR3 is TGTGCCAGCAGCTCCATCGGGGGACCCTACAATGAGCAGTTCTTC.

The rearrangement uses TRBV7-9 and TRBJ2-3; perhaps TRBD2 as D (6 bases). The V end was cut by 5 bases, the J end by 1 base, with 19 bases between. Germline V lookup: CDR1 SEHNR, CDR2 FQNEAQ (reference sequence). The CDR3 contains 17 residues. The CDR3 here is CASSTRRGVGGTDTQYF. CDR3 in DNA: TGTGCCAGCAGCACCCGGCGGGGCGTCGGTGGCACAGATACGCAGTATTTT.

This clone was recorded a few times. The genes are TRBV5-1 and TRBJ2-7; D may be TRBD1 (6 bases). In germline, CDR1 is SGHRS, CDR2 YFSETQ. Trimming shortened V by 0 bases and J by 4 bases, and 11 bases separated the two germline ends. The CDR3 extends over 14 amino acids. This chain's CDR3 is CASSLADTGYEQYF. Here the CDR3 DNA reads TGCGCCAGCAGCTTGGCCGACACAGGGTACGAGCAGTACTTC.

The chain is built from TRBV4-3 and TRBJ2-1, with 9 bases fitting TRBD2. Germline CDR1 reads LGHNA; CDR2 reads YSLEER. J gave up 5 bases and V 0 bases, and 8 bases lay outside the gene matches. The CDR3 runs to 17 residues. CDR3 residues: CASSQDAASGKHNEQFF. The CDR3 DNA follows: TGCGCCAGCAGCCAAGATGCGGCTAGCGGGAAACACAATGAGCAGTTCTTC.

The V and J genes are TRBV27 and TRBJ2-7; 11 positions agree with TRBD2. Trimming took 6 bases from V and 1 from J; bases not matched to a gene: 8. The CDR3 runs to 16 residues. CDR1 is MNHEY, CDR2 SMNVEV, per germline (reference sequence). In DNA form, the CDR3 reads TGTGCCAGCAGCCAGAGCCCTAGCGGGAGGTCCTACGAGCAGTACTTC. This translates into CASSQSPSGRSYEQYF.

The V call is TRBV7-2, the J call TRBJ2-1; 7 bases fit TRBD2. Germline CDR1 is SGHTA and CDR2 is FQGNSA. This CDR3 comprises 16 residues. Trimming at V came to 0 bases and at J to 2 bases, leaving 4 bases not matched to a gene. CDR3 nucleotide sequence: TGTGCCAGCAGCTTAGCTGAAGGACTAGCCTACAATGAGCAGTTCTTC. It is translated as CASSLAEGLAYNEQFF.

The chain carries TRBV6-4 and TRBJ2-7, with 9 positions matching TRBD1. The CDR3 contains 15 residues. V shed 3 bases and J 1 base; nucleotides not matched to a gene: 4. Looked up from germline, CDR1 is MRHNA and CDR2 is SNTAGT. CDR3: CASSEETGGSYEQYF. The CDR3 nucleotides are TGTGCCAGCAGTGAGGAGACAGGGGGTTCCTACGAGCAGTACTTC.

This chain links TRBV6-6 with TRBJ1-5; 7 bases map to TRBD1. CDR1 and CDR2 (germline): MNHNY, SVGAGI (reference sequence). Losses at the gene ends were 5 bases for V and 5 bases for J; bases not matched to a gene: 6. The CDR3 has 14 amino acids. As DNA, the CDR3 is TGTGCCAGCAGTCCAGGCAGGGGGGATCAGCCCCAGCATTTT. It codes for CASSPGRGDQPQHF.

This clone was picked up a small number of times. V is TRBV6-5 and J is TRBJ2-7; 9 bases are a match to TRBD2. The germline V gene has CDR1 MNHEY and CDR2 SVGAGI. V lost 2 bases, J lost 3 bases, and 2 bases stayed unmatched. CDR3 size: 14 residues. In DNA form, the CDR3 reads TGTGCCAGCAGTTACGGCGGGAGGGGCTACGAGCAGTACTTC. This sequence encodes CASSYGGRGYEQYF.

CDR3 loop: CASSSTGYIEQFF. The CDR3, as DNA: TGTGCCAGCAGCTCTACAGGGTATATTGAGCAGTTCTTC. V and J are TRBV7-9 and TRBJ2-1, with D possibly being TRBD1 (6 bases). The CDR3 consists of 13 residues. The germline CDR1 and CDR2 sequences are SEHNR and FQNEAQ (reference sequence). Trimming stripped 4 bases from V and 9 bases from J, with 13 bases between. The full variable domain, completed using reference TRBV7-9 and TRBJ2-1, is DTGVSQNPRHKITKRGQNVTFRCDPISEHNRLYWYRQTLGQGPEFLTYFQNEAQLEKSRLLSDRFSAERPKGSFSTLEIQRTEQGDSAMYLCASSSTGYIEQFFGPGTRLTVL.

The gene calls are TRBV12-5 and TRBJ2-5; D is uncertain. The CDR3 has 17 residues. Germline V CDR1 and CDR2: LGHNT, FRNRAP. V was shortened by 2 bases and J by 1 base, with 17 bases between the two germline ends. The CDR3 nucleotides are TGTGCTAGTGGTTTGTCCCCGTCCCCCAGTGGCCAAGAGACCCAGTACTTC. It is translated as CASGLSPSPSGQETQYF.

The gene calls are TRBV28 and TRBJ2-3; 11 bases match TRBD2. Germline V gene sequence: CDR1 MDHEN, CDR2 SYDVKM. The J segment lost 3 bases and the V segment lost 3 bases, leaving 2 bases of the junction unmatched. The CDR3 is 15 residues long. DNA of the CDR3: TGTGCCAGCAGTTTGTGGACTAGCGGGACAGATACGCAGTATTTT. This sequence encodes CASSLWTSGTDTQYF.

This chain links TRBV5-1 with TRBJ1-5; no clear D. V lost 0 bases, J lost 8 bases, and 15 bases lay in between. The germline V gene encodes CDR1 SGHRS and CDR2 YFSETQ. This CDR3 spans 15 amino acids. The CDR3 nucleotides read TGCGCCAGCAGCTTGGGTCGAGGGCCTGGGGAGCCCCAGCATTTT. Encoded protein: CASSLGRGPGEPQHF. The whole variable domain, remainder taken from reference TRBV5-1 and TRBJ1-5, is KAGVTQTPRYLIKTRGQQVTLSCSPISGHRSVSWYQQTPGQGLQFLFEYFSETQRNKGNFPGRFSGRQFSNSRSEMNVSTLELGDSALYLCASSLGRGPGEPQHFGDGTRLSIL.

The rearrangement joins TRBV27 to TRBJ1-1; D possibly corresponds to TRBD1 (6 bases). The CDR3 runs 18 residues. Trimming shortened V by 3 bases and J by 0 bases, and 20 bases separated the two germline ends. Germline V gene lookup returns CDR1 MNHEY and CDR2 SMNVEV (reference sequence). CDR3 sequence: CASSFGGPKAGVNTEAFF. The CDR3 coding sequence is TGTGCCAGCAGTTTTGGGGGCCCCAAGGCCGGGGTGAACACTGAAGCTTTCTTT.

This rearrangement joins TRBV4-3 to TRBJ2-3; weak D call: TRBD1 (6 bases). Germline V gives CDR1 LGHNA, CDR2 YSLEER. V was pared by 2 bases and J by 0 bases, with 12 bases between. This CDR3 comprises 16 residues. CDR3 residues: CASSQLSDRSTDTQYF. The DNA of the CDR3 is TGCGCCAGCAGCCAACTTTCAGACAGGAGCACAGATACGCAGTATTTT.

J is TRBJ1-5 and V is TRBV19; no clear D gene. V lost 5 bases and J lost 2, with 13 bases in between. CDR3 length equals 15 residues. Germline V gene sequence: CDR1 LNHDA, CDR2 SQIVND (reference sequence). Here the CDR3 DNA reads TGTGCCAGTAGTCTCGTCCAGTTGGGCAATCAGCCCCAGCATTTT. Encoded protein: CASSLVQLGNQPQHF.

The gene calls are TRBV5-4 and TRBJ2-7; D gene unclear. The V and J ends lost 3 bases and 5 bases respectively, with 15 bases between them. The length of the CDR3 is 14 residues. Germline assignment: CDR1 SGHNT and CDR2 YYREEE (reference sequence). The CDR3 here is CASSSLLGSHEQYF. CDR3 in DNA: TGTGCCAGCAGCTCGCTACTCGGTTCCCACGAGCAGTACTTC.

This clone was found once. This chain uses TRBV7-6 with TRBJ1-2; D not resolved. V lost 3 bases, J lost 5 bases, and 10 bases lay in between. This CDR3 spans 13 amino acids. Germline assignment: CDR1 SGHVS and CDR2 FNYEAQ. CDR3 sequence: CASSLDGLYGYTF. The CDR3 nucleotides are TGTGCCAGCAGCTTGGACGGACTTTATGGCTACACCTTC.

This chain links TRBV13 with TRBJ1-2; TRBD1 agrees at 7 bases. Unmatched junction bases numbered 6, after V lost 4 bases and J lost 7 bases. CDR1 PRHDT and CDR2 FYEKMQ come from the germline V gene (reference sequence). The CDR3 spans 13 residues. This CDR3 reads CASSSDRRSGYTF. In DNA, the CDR3 is TGTGCCAGCAGCTCGGACAGGAGGAGTGGCTACACCTTC.

This clone was recorded once. The rearrangement links TRBV28 to TRBJ2-1; TRBD1 agrees at 12 bases. CDR1 is MDHEN, CDR2 SYDVKM, per germline. There are 14 residues in the CDR3. Trimming cost V 7 bases and J 8 bases; bases outside gene matches: 6. In DNA, the CDR3 is TGTGCCAGCATGGAGGGACAGGGGGCTTATGAGCAGTTCTTC. Its protein is CASMEGQGAYEQFF.